These 23 T cell receptor beta chains were sequenced from one sample in a study of T cell responses to AZD1222 COVID-19 vaccine. Clones were sequenced by immunoSEQ multiplex PCR, and TCRdb holds only the in-frame ones, with some missing. The sample has 200,000 or so clones, around 93% seen once. Sequenced here: peripheral blood, sampled on day 0 of MenACWY control vaccination. These receptors all stem from an adult in good health.

The chain has TRBV7-9 and TRBJ1-2; TRBD1 agrees at 9 bases. The V segment lost 3 bases and the J segment 8 bases; nucleotides outside the gene matches: 4. Per the germline V gene, CDR1 is SEHNR and CDR2 is FQNEAQ (reference sequence). This CDR3 is 13 amino acids long. CDR3 sequence reads: CASSLDRGSGYTF. CDR3 in DNA: TGTGCCAGCAGCTTGGACAGGGGCAGCGGCTACACCTTC. The variable domain in full, with the rest retrieved from reference TRBV7-9 and TRBJ1-2, is DTGVSQNPRHKITKRGQNVTFRCDPISEHNRLYWYRQTLGQGPEFLTYFQNEAQLEKSRLLSDRFSAERPKGSFSTLEIQRTEQGDSAMYLCASSLDRGSGYTFGSGTRLTVV.

As DNA, the CDR3 is TGCGCCAGCAGCCGGGGAGGGGGATCCCATCAGCCCCAGCATTTT. As protein: CASSRGGGSHQPQHF. The J gene is TRBJ1-5, the V gene TRBV5-1; TRBD1 might be the D (6 bases). Germline lookup yields CDR1 SGHRS and CDR2 YFSETQ. The CDR3 totals 15 residues. V was clipped by 4 bases and J by 5 bases, with 16 bases between them.

The chain recombines TRBV19 with TRBJ2-1; D is undetermined. Deletions cut 3 bases from V and 3 bases from J, with 12 bases between. Germline values: CDR1 LNHDA, CDR2 SQIVND (reference sequence). There are 15 residues in the CDR3. CDR3 in DNA: TGTGCCAGTAGTATGGTAGACCGGAACTACAATGAGCAGTTCTTC. Translated, it gives CASSMVDRNYNEQFF.

The J gene is TRBJ1-2, the V gene TRBV3-1 (or the pseudogene TRBV3-2); the D gene is possibly TRBD1 (5 bases). Germline V lookup: CDR1 LGHDT, CDR2 YNNKEL (reference sequence). This CDR3 region has 14 residues. Trimming took 3 bases from V and 4 from J, leaving 12 bases between them. DNA of the CDR3: TGTGCCAGCAGCCAGAAGGGGTCAGGCTATGGCTACACCTTC. Encoded protein: CASSQKGSGYGYTF.

The gene calls are TRBV5-3 and TRBJ1-5; TRBD1 might be the D (5 bases). TRBV5-3 is identified as an open reading frame with a role that is uncertain. V dropped 4 bases and J dropped 7 bases, with 18 bases sitting between them. The length of the CDR3 is 15 residues. The CDR3 here is CARSLRDGVEQPQHF. CDR3 sequence (DNA): TGTGCCAGAAGCCTAAGGGACGGGGTGGAGCAGCCCCAGCATTTT.

V is TRBV7-2 and J is TRBJ2-1; 15 nucleotides agree with TRBD2. The germline gives CDR1 SGHTA, CDR2 FQGNSA. CDR3 size: 17 residues. The V gene end was trimmed by 6 bases and the J gene end by 8 bases; junction bases not matched to a gene: 11. CDR3 bases: TGTGCCAGCAGTTTAAGGACTAGCGGGGGGGCCCGGGATGAGCAGTTCTTC. It yields the protein CASSLRTSGGARDEQFF. The whole variable domain, filled in from reference TRBV7-2 and TRBJ2-1, reads GAGVSQSPSNKVTEKGKDVELRCDPISGHTALYWYRQSLGQGLEFLIYFQGNSAPDKSGLPSDRFSAERTGGSVSTLTIQRTQQEDSAVYLCASSLRTSGGARDEQFFGPGTRLTVL.

This clone was recorded only once. This chain uses TRBV5-8 with TRBJ1-5; D remains ambiguous. V was trimmed by 4 bases and J by 0 bases, leaving 11 bases between them. The CDR3 runs 15 residues. Germline CDR1 is SGHTS and CDR2 is YDEGEE. CDR3 sequence reads: CASSAAPHSNQPQHF. Here the CDR3 DNA reads TGTGCCAGCAGCGCGGCTCCTCATAGCAATCAGCCCCAGCATTTT.

The chain links TRBV9 to TRBJ1-2, with TRBD1 matching over 9 bases. Losses at the gene ends were 2 bases for V and 4 bases for J; bases not matched to a gene: 3. Germline V gene data show CDR1 as SGDLS and CDR2 as YYNGEE. The CDR3 length is 14 residues. CDR3 amino acids: CASSVGTGIYGYTF. DNA for the CDR3: TGTGCCAGCAGCGTCGGGACAGGGATCTATGGCTACACCTTC.

This clone was counted a single time. This chain uses TRBV11-2 with TRBJ2-7; the match to TRBD2 covers 7 bases. The CDR3 covers 17 residues. J lost 0 bases, V lost 1 base, and 9 bases had no gene match. CDR1 is SGHAT, CDR2 FQNNGV, per germline. This chain's CDR3 is CASSLASGAGISYEQYF. The CDR3 bases are TGTGCCAGCAGCTTAGCCTCGGGAGCGGGGATCTCCTACGAGCAGTACTTC. Supplemented by reference TRBV11-2 and TRBJ2-7, the full variable domain reads EAGVAQSPRYKIIEKRQSVAFWCNPISGHATLYWYQQILGQGPKLLIQFQNNGVVDDSQLPKDRFSAERLKGVDSTLKIQPAKLEDSAVYLCASSLASGAGISYEQYFGPGTRLTVT.

The J gene is TRBJ2-2, the V gene TRBV10-1; 11 nucleotides align to TRBD2. Unmatched junction bases numbered 6, after V lost 2 bases and J lost 4 bases. CDR3 length: 17 amino acids. Germline CDR1 is WNHNN and CDR2 is SYGVQD (reference sequence). This CDR3 reads CASSEPSGGSVTGELFF. The CDR3 DNA follows: TGCGCCAGCAGTGAGCCTAGCGGGGGGTCTGTCACCGGGGAGCTGTTTTTT.

The gene calls are TRBV18 and TRBJ2-7; tentatively, D is TRBD1 (5 bases). CDR1 and CDR2 (germline): KGHSH, LQKENI. V lost 3 bases and J 0 bases, leaving 9 bases between the germline ends. This CDR3 comprises 14 residues. The CDR3 is CASSPAQGSYEQYF. CDR3 coding DNA: TGTGCCAGCTCACCTGCCCAGGGCTCCTACGAGCAGTACTTC. Variable domain in full (rest from reference TRBV18 and TRBJ2-7): NAGVMQNPRHLVRRRGQEARLRCSPMKGHSHVYWYRQLPEEGLKFMVYLQKENIIDESGMPKERFSAEFPKEGPSILRIQQVVRGDSAAYFCASSPAQGSYEQYFGPGTRLTVT.

This chain joins TRBV19 and TRBJ1-2, with TRBD1 matching 9 bases. Germline V gene lookup returns CDR1 LNHDA and CDR2 SQIVND (reference sequence). This CDR3 contains 14 residues. J gave up 4 bases and V 6 bases, and 6 bases lay outside the gene matches. The CDR3, as DNA: TGTGCCAGTAGGAAAGGGACAGGGATCTATGGCTACACCTTC. Its translation is CASRKGTGIYGYTF.

The rearrangement joins TRBV30 to TRBJ1-1, with D uncertain. V lost 8 bases and J 3 bases, leaving 10 bases between the germline ends. This CDR3 comprises 11 residues. Germline CDR1 GTSNPN, CDR2 SVGIG (reference sequence). DNA of the CDR3: TGTGCCGGATACCTTTACACTGAAGCTTTCTTT. Translating it yields CAGYLYTEAFF.

The chain employs TRBV9 and TRBJ1-1; the match to TRBD1 covers 7 bases. CDR3 size: 15 residues. The trim removed 2 bases at V and 0 bases at J, leaving 4 bases unmatched. Germline CDR1 is SGDLS and CDR2 is YYNGEE. The CDR3, as DNA: TGTGCCAGCAGCGTCACTGACAGGGTGAACACTGAAGCTTTCTTT. The encoded protein is CASSVTDRVNTEAFF.

This clone turned up a few times. This sequence joins TRBV6-1 and TRBJ1-6; D is uncertain. Germline loops: CDR1 MNHNS, CDR2 SASEGT. This CDR3 is 15 amino acids long. V dropped 1 base and J dropped 9 bases, with 13 bases sitting between them. CDR3 residues: CASSEGAVSGSPLHF. CDR3 sequence (DNA): TGTGCCAGCAGTGAAGGGGCAGTTTCAGGTTCACCCCTCCACTTT.

The chain employs TRBV27 and TRBJ1-6, with D uncertain. Trimming stripped 0 bases from V and 7 bases from J, with 4 bases between. The V gene's germline CDR1 is MNHEY and CDR2 SMNVEV (reference sequence). This CDR3 comprises 13 residues. The CDR3 region is CASSLSENSPLHF. The CDR3 DNA reads TGTGCCAGCAGTTTATCGGAAAATTCACCCCTCCACTTT.

This rearrangement joins TRBV27 to TRBJ2-1; unclear D gene. V was trimmed by 7 bases and J by 10 bases, leaving 11 bases between them. Germline V gene data show CDR1 as MNHEY and CDR2 as SMNVEV (reference sequence). There are 11 residues in the CDR3. This chain's CDR3 is CASNTGSEQFF. CDR3 coding DNA: TGTGCCAGCAATACCGGGTCGGAGCAGTTCTTC.

The chain employs TRBV15 and TRBJ1-2; the D gene is possibly TRBD1 (5 bases). V gave up 0 bases and J gave up 8 bases, with 16 bases separating them. CDR1 is LNHNV, CDR2 YYDKDF, per germline (reference sequence). The CDR3 runs to 15 residues. As DNA, the CDR3 is TGTGCCACCAGCAGAGAGAAGGGGTACCTCGGGGGCTACACCTTC. It codes for CATSREKGYLGGYTF.

This clone occurred once. The rearrangement uses TRBV6-5 and TRBJ1-2; D call uncertain. V lost 2 bases and J 0 bases, leaving 10 bases between the germline ends. The germline V gene encodes CDR1 MNHEY and CDR2 SVGAGI. The length of the CDR3 is 15 residues. The CDR3 sequence: CASSYDGRSNYGYTF. The CDR3 nucleotides are TGTGCCAGCAGTTACGACGGACGTTCTAACTATGGCTACACCTTC.

Regarding this clone: The sample has other DNA sequences that encode this CDR3 too. This rearrangement joins TRBV6-5 to TRBJ1-2; D not resolved. Germline lookup yields CDR1 MNHEY and CDR2 SVGAGI. The CDR3 contains 11 residues. Trimming took 6 bases from V and 3 from J, leaving 5 bases between them. In DNA form, the CDR3 reads TGTGCCAGCAGCTCCGACTATGGCTACACCTTC. Translated: CASSSDYGYTF.

The chain joins TRBV7-9 to TRBJ2-5, with D unclear. The V end lost 3 bases, the J end lost 5 bases, and 13 bases lay between the germline ends. Per the germline V gene, CDR1 is SEHNR and CDR2 is FQNEAQ (reference sequence). The CDR3 totals 14 residues. The CDR3 region is CASSFDVGWETQYF. DNA for the CDR3: TGTGCCAGCAGCTTTGACGTAGGGTGGGAGACCCAGTACTTC.

This clone was recorded only once. The chain recombines TRBV5-4 with TRBJ1-4; tentatively, D is TRBD1 (6 bases). The CDR3 length is 15 residues. CDR1 is SGHNT, CDR2 YYREEE, per germline (reference sequence). V lost 4 bases and J lost 7, with 17 bases in between. The CDR3 region is CASSQQQGGGEKLFF. For the CDR3, the DNA is TGTGCCAGCAGCCAACAACAGGGTGGCGGTGAAAAACTGTTTTTT.

The chain combines TRBV18 with TRBJ2-2; D is unresolved. V lost 3 bases and J 1 base, leaving 6 bases between the germline ends. CDR1 KGHSH and CDR2 LQKENI come from the germline V gene. This CDR3 spans 14 amino acids. CDR3 region: CASSPRQNTGELFF. The DNA of the CDR3 is TGTGCCAGCTCACCGAGACAGAACACCGGGGAGCTGTTTTTT.